What follows are 11 T cell receptor beta chains derived from one specimen sequenced in a study of CXCR3-negative and CXCR3-positive naive CD8 T cells. Via 5' RACE with UMI labels, TRB cDNA libraries were prepared. From its re-call of the 5' RACE reads, TCRdb lists each CDR3 protein once, without DNA. The specimen's table records about 26,000 distinct CDR3 sequences. The specimen sequenced was naive CXCR3- CD8+ T cells from blood. Subset: CD45RO-CCR7+CD27+CD95- naive CD8+ T cells lacking CXCR3 (TNR3-). These receptors came from a human donor in good health. Some clones in this sample may be carry-over from other donors' samples.

This chain connects TRBV5-1 to TRBJ2-7; TCRdb returns TRBD2, unconfirmable since there is no DNA. Germline V CDR1 and CDR2: SGHRS, YFSETQ. CDR3 length: 15 amino acids. CDR3 sequence reads: CASSHYAGAGWEQYF. The variable domain in full, with the rest retrieved from reference TRBV5-1 and TRBJ2-7, is KAGVTQTPRYLIKTRGQQVTLSCSPISGHRSVSWYQQTPGQGLQFLFEYFSETQRNKGNFPGRFSGRQFSNSRSEMNVSTLELGDSALYLCASSHYAGAGWEQYFGPGTRLTVT.

The gene calls are TRBV10-3 and TRBJ2-1; TCRdb lists TRBD1, though no DNA is available to test this call. CDR1 and CDR2 from the germline V gene are ENHRY and SYGVKD. This CDR3 contains 14 residues. CDR3 sequence reads: CAIGGGTMYNEQFF.

This chain connects TRBV18 to TRBJ2-7. Germline CDR1 is KGHSH and CDR2 is LQKENI. The CDR3 extends over 16 amino acids. Here the CDR3 reads CASSPAGLASSYEQYF.

The rearrangement uses TRBV7-3 and TRBJ2-2; the TCRdb D gene call, TRBD1, has no DNA to confirm it. The CDR3 has 16 amino acids. Germline-derived CDR1 and CDR2 are SGHTA and FQGTGA. This CDR3 is CASSPWDSENTGELFF.

The CDR3 sequence is CASSGGKTGLNTEAFF. The chain joins TRBV9 to TRBJ1-1; TCRdb outputs TRBD1, but without DNA this stays unchecked. Germline V gives CDR1 SGDLS, CDR2 YYNGEE. This CDR3 has 16 residues.

This sequence joins TRBV19 and TRBJ2-1; checking the TCRdb D call of TRBD1 is not possible without DNA. Germline V CDR1 and CDR2: LNHDA, SQIVND (reference sequence). The CDR3 loop spans 14 amino acids. The CDR3 reads CASSIQGRYNEQFF.

J is TRBJ2-7 and V is TRBV20-1; TCRdb selects TRBD1, and the lack of DNA leaves this call unchecked. CDR1 DFQATT and CDR2 SNEGSKA come from the germline V gene (reference sequence). The CDR3 sequence is 14 residues long. CDR3 in amino acids: CSARGQGFAYEQYF.

V gene TRBV7-8 combines with J gene TRBJ2-3; without DNA, the TCRdb call of TRBD1 cannot be checked. The V gene's germline CDR1 is SGHVS and CDR2 FQNEAQ. The CDR3 runs 15 residues. This chain's CDR3 is CASSFLGVRTDTQYF.

J is TRBJ2-1 and V is TRBV4-3; TCRdb's D call, TRBD1, is unchecked because there is no DNA. The CDR3 covers 15 residues. The germline V gene encodes CDR1 LGHNA and CDR2 YSLEER. CDR3 in amino acids: CASSHRTGTAREQFF.

The gene calls are TRBV19 and TRBJ2-3; the TCRdb D gene call, TRBD2, has no DNA to confirm it. In germline, CDR1 is LNHDA, CDR2 SQIVND (reference sequence). This CDR3 is built from 13 residues. Here the CDR3 reads CASSEREQDTQYF.

The chain couples TRBV28 to TRBJ1-5; TCRdb lists TRBD1, though no DNA is available to test this call. The V gene's germline CDR1 is MDHEN and CDR2 SYDVKM. The CDR3 length is 13 residues. The CDR3 here is CASMEGVIQPQHF. Variable domain in full (rest from reference TRBV28 and TRBJ1-5): DVKVTQSSRYLVKRTGEKVFLECVQDMDHENMFWYRQDPGLGLRLIYFSYDVKMKEKGDIPEGYSVSREKKERFSLILESASTNQTSMYLCASMEGVIQPQHFGDGTRLSIL.